The 4 T cell receptor beta chains below were found in one sample sequenced in a study of blood T cell repertoires in COVID-19. Using immunoSEQ multiplex PCR, the repertoire was profiled, and TCRdb retains in-frame clones only, with some absent. This table holds about 18,000 clones, about 88% found once. Specimen: peripheral blood. The receptors were sampled from a man in his forties or fifties with active COVID-19.

This chain joins TRBV10-2 and TRBJ2-1, with unresolved D. CDR1 is WSHSY and CDR2 is SAAADI in the germline V gene. The CDR3 contains 14 residues. Trimming removed 6 bases from V and 6 bases from J, with 15 bases in between. CDR3 in amino acids: CASRVGDTFNEQFF. The DNA of the CDR3 is TGCGCCAGCAGGGTCGGCGACACTTTCAATGAGCAGTTCTTC.

V gene TRBV4-3 combines with J gene TRBJ2-7; TRBD1 is a possible D gene (5 bases). CDR1 is LGHNA, CDR2 YSLEER, per germline. CDR3 length: 15 residues. V was shortened by 1 base and J by 0 bases, with 10 bases between the two germline ends. CDR3 loop: CASSQGRGFSYEQYF. In DNA, the CDR3 is TGCGCCAGCAGCCAAGGAAGGGGATTCTCCTACGAGCAGTACTTC.

This chain connects TRBV4-1 to TRBJ2-1, with TRBD1 matching 7 bases. CDR1 MGHRA and CDR2 YSYEKL come from the germline V gene. The trim removed 5 bases at V and 2 bases at J, leaving 3 bases unmatched. CDR3 size: 14 residues. DNA of the CDR3: TGCGCCAGCAGCGAGGGGGCCCCCTACAATGAGCAGTTCTTC. Translated, it gives CASSEGAPYNEQFF.

This sequence joins TRBV5-5 and TRBJ1-5; the D is unclear. CDR1 is SGHKS, CDR2 YYEKEE, per germline (reference sequence). Trimming shortened V by 0 bases and J by 0 bases, and 4 bases separated the two germline ends. The CDR3 covers 14 residues. The CDR3, as DNA: TGTGCCAGCAGCTTGGTCAATAGCAATCAGCCCCAGCATTTT. Its protein product is CASSLVNSNQPQHF.